This T cell receptor (beta chain) was recovered during a study of monozygotic twins with inflammatory bowel disease. Total RNA isolation used whole blood (no T cell sorting was performed). It was 3,500 to 4,000 ng of total RNA that each TCR library used. Every sample had its cDNA made across eight separate reactions. From its re-call of the 5' RACE reads, TCRdb lists each CDR3 protein once, without DNA. The sample data list under 350,000 distinct CDR3 sequences. This CDR3 has 12 residues. The germline gives CDR1 MDHEN, CDR2 SYDVKM. Overall study findings and caveats: Results did not support any single strong IBD-associated signal or clonotype.

Turning to this clonotype: Its specificity is not known.

The chain combines TRBV28 with TRBJ1-2. The sequence came from a human donor with ulcerative colitis or Crohn's disease, or a healthy co-twin of an affected twin (not recorded which). Sequences were obtained from blood. CDR3 sequence: CASSWTTYGYTF.